This T cell receptor (beta chain) was sequenced during a study of CD8+CD57+ T cells in acquired aplastic anemia. Study-wide results and limits: Patients and healthy controls showed no significant CD8+ Simpson's diversity difference.

This CDR3 has 11 residues. Germline loops: CDR1 SGHRS, CDR2 YFSETQ. V was trimmed by 1 base and J by 5 bases, leaving 4 bases between them. For CDR3 and TCR beta VDJ profiling, genomic DNA was the template used. TCRdb redid the calling of the reads with MiXCR, one entry per CDR3 protein. The repertoire has some 200,000 distinct CDR3 sequences, under 50% of them found once; the top ten carry more than 1.5%. About this clonotype itself: What it binds is unknown.

CD8+CD57+ cell expansion had been shown by flow cytometry in patients chosen for sequencing. This chain joins TRBV5-1 and TRBJ2-7, with D uncertain. The TCR comes from a human donor with aplastic anemia. Specimen: sorted CD4+, CD8+, or CD8+CD57+ T cells (not recorded which) from PBMCs. The CDR3 region has the DNA TGCGCCAGCAGCTTGAACAACGAGCAGTACTTC. Encoded protein: CASSLNNEQYF.